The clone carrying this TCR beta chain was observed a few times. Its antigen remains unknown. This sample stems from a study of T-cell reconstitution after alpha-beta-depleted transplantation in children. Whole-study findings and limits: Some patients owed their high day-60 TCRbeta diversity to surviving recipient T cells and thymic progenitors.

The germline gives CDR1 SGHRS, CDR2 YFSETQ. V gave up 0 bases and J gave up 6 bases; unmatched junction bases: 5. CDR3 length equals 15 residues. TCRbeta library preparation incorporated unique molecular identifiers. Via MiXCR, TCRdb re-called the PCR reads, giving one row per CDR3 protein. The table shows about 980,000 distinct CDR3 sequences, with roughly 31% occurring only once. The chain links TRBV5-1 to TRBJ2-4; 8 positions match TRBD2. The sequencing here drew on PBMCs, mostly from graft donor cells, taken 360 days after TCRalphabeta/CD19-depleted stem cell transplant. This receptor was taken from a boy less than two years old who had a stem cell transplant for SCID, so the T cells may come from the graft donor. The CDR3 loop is CASSLAPGGVNIQYF. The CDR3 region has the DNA TGCGCCAGCAGCTTGGCCCCGGGGGGGGTAAACATTCAGTACTTC.